The 4 T cell receptor beta chains below come from one sample, sequenced in a study of blood T cell repertoires in COVID-19. Some clones are missing from TCRdb's copy, which holds only in-frame ones; the method was immunoSEQ multiplex PCR. The data hold fewer than 200,000 clones, with roughly 82% observed a single time. The material sequenced was peripheral blood. All receptors derive from a woman aged 70-85 years with acute or convalescent COVID-19.

The J gene is TRBJ2-5, the V gene TRBV11-3; the match to TRBD2 covers 10 bases. This CDR3 comprises 18 residues. Losses at the gene ends were 4 bases for V and 0 bases for J; bases not matched to a gene: 11. Germline V lookup: CDR1 SGHNT, CDR2 YENEEA. CDR3 sequence reads: CASSSQRELAGHQETQYF. The CDR3 nucleotides are TGTGCCAGCAGCTCCCAGAGGGAACTAGCGGGACACCAAGAGACCCAGTACTTC.

V usage is TRBV28 and J usage is TRBJ1-1; no firm D call. CDR1 is MDHEN and CDR2 is SYDVKM in the germline V gene. This CDR3 spans 15 amino acids. V was clipped by 2 bases and J by 0 bases, with 10 bases between them. The CDR3 here is CASSLPPLMNTEAFF. DNA of the CDR3: TGTGCCAGCAGTTTACCCCCACTCATGAACACTGAAGCTTTCTTT.

The J gene is TRBJ2-3, the V gene TRBV10-3; D may be TRBD1 (5 bases). V was pared by 3 bases and J by 8 bases, with 9 bases between. The CDR3 has 12 amino acids. The germline CDR1 and CDR2 sequences are ENHRY and SYGVKD. As DNA, the CDR3 is TGTGCCATCAGTGAAGGGGTAGCTACGCAGTATTTT. Residues: CAISEGVATQYF.

V is TRBV30 and J is TRBJ1-5, with D perhaps matching TRBD1 (5 bases). The V end lost 0 bases, the J end lost 7 bases, and 13 bases lay between the germline ends. The CDR3 length is 14 residues. Germline V gives CDR1 GTSNPN, CDR2 SVGIG (reference sequence). CDR3 sequence reads: CAWSVLGGAQPQHF. The CDR3 region has the DNA TGTGCCTGGAGTGTACTGGGAGGGGCCCAGCCCCAGCATTTT.